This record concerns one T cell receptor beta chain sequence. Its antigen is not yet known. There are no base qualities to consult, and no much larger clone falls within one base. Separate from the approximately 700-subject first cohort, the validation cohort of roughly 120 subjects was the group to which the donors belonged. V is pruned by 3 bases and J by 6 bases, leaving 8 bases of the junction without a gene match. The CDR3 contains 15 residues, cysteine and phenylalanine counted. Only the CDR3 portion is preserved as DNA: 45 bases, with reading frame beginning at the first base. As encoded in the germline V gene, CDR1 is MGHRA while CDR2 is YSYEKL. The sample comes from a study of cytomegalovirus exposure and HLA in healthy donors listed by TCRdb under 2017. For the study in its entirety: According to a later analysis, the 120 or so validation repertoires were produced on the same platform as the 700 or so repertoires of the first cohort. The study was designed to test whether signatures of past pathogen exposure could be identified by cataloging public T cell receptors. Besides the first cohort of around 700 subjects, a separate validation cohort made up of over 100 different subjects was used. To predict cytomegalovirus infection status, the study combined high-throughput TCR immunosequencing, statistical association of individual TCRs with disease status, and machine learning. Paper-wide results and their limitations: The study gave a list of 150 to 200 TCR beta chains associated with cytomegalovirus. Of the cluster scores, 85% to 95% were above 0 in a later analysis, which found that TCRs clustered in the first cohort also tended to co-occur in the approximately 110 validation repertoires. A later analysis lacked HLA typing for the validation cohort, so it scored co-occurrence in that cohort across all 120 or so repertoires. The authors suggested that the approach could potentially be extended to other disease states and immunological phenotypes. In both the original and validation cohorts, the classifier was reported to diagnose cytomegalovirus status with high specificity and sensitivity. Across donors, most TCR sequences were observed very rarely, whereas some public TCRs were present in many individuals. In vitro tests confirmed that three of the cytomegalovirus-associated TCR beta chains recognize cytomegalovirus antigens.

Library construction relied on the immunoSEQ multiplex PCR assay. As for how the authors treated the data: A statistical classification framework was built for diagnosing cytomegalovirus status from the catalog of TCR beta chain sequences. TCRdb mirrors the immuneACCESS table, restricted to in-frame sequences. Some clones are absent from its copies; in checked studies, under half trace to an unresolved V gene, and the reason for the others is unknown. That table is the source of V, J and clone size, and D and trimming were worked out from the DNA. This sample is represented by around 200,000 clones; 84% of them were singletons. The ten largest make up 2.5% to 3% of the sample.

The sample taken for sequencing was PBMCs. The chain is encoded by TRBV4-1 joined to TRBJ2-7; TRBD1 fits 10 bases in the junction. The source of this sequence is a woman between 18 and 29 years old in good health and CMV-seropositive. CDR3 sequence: CASSHRDRGFSEQYF. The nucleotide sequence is TGCGCCAGCAGCCACCGGGACAGGGGTTTTTCCGAGCAGTACTTC.